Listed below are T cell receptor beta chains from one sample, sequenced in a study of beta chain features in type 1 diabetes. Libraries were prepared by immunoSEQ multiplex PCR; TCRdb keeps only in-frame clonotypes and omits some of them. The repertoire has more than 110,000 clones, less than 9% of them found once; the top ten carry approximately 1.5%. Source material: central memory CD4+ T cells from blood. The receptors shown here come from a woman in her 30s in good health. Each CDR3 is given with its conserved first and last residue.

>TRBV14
CASSQDRVVDEQYF
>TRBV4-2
CASRRSLAGTGDYEQYF
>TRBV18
CASSPPGVAGEQYF
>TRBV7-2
CASSQRQGVAYEQYF
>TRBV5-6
CASSLDRGAISNYGYTF
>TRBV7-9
CASSRGTSGAADTQYF
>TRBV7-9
CASSLQQGIEAFF
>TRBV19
CASSIEARGQPQHF
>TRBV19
CASSQSSGSHNEQFF
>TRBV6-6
CASSYRGTVQETQYF
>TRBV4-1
CASSPKPGQGETQYF
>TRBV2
CASSVLNQPQHF
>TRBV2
CASTRTVKTYNEQFF
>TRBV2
CASSEAWGGVTEAFF
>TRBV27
CASRKVAGMDTQYF
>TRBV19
CASDRGTDTQYF
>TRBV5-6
CASSLLGQVNYGYTF
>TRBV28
CASSTRQAQETQYF
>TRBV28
CASSFSGTSSDNEQFF
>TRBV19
CASSATGRGNQPQHF
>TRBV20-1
CSARGGTEAFF
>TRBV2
CASSERTPRGAQYF
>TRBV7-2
CASSSRTSGYLSSYNEQFF
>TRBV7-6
CASSPTVASGNNEQFF
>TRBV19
CASSIEGSGRLNEQFF
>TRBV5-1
CASSLGTSGGNDEQYF
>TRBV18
CASSTGRGFEQYF
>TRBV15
CATSRDRTGLETQYF
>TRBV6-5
CASSLRAGFNEQFF
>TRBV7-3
CASSHSWREGNEQYF
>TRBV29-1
CSVEQPPGKNEQFF
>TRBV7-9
CASSPWTQQETQYF
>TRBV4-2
CASSHFLAGRSYNEQFF
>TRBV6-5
CASRVGQGNTDTQYF
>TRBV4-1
CASSPGLGPFDEQYF
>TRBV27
CASTGRGETKNIQYF
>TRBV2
CASRPRGPEQYF
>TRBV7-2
CASSPPGQGRYEQYF
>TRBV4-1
CASSQGPDRGLRGYTF
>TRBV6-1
CASSEFGENYGYTF
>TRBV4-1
CASSQVSGQSYEQYF
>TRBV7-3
CASSLGRAADTQYF
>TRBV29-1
CSGGQGHGELFF
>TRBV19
CASSIYRGGTEAFF
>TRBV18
CASSPSRTSGRGNEQFF
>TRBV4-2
CASSQEVGRGGEAFF
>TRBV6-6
CASTESRLSTNEQFF
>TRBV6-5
CATVAGGKTQYF
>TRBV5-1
CASSLTSTAGELFF
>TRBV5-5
CASSPALGTETQYF
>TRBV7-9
CASSLEGGAYEQYF
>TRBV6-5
CASSSDGTSYEQYF
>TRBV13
CASSLSGLAGRETQYF